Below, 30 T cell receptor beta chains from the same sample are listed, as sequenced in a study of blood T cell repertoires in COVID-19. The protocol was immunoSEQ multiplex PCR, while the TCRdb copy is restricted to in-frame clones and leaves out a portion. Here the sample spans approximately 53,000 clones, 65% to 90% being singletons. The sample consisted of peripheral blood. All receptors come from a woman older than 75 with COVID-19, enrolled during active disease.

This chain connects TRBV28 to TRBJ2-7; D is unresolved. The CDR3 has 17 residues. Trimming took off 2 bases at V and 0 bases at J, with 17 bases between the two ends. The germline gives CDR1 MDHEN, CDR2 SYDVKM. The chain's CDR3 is CASSLPGVGIPSYEQYF. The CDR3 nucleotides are TGTGCCAGCAGTTTACCCGGAGTGGGTATACCCTCCTACGAGCAGTACTTC. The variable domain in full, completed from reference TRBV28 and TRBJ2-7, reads DVKVTQSSRYLVKRTGEKVFLECVQDMDHENMFWYRQDPGLGLRLIYFSYDVKMKEKGDIPEGYSVSREKKERFSLILESASTNQTSMYLCASSLPGVGIPSYEQYFGPGTRLTVT.

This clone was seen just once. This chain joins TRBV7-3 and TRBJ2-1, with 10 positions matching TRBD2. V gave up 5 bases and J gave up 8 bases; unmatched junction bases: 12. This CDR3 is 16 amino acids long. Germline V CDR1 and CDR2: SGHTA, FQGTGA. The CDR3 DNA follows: TGTGCCAGCAGCGCTTCTAGCGGGAGTCTCCTACATGAGCAGTTCTTC. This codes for CASSASSGSLLHEQFF.

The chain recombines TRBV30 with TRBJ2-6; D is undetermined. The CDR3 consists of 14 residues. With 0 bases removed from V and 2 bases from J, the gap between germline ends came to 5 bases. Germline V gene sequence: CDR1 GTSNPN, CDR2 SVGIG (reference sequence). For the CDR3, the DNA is TGTGCCTGGAGTGTTCAGGCTGGGGCCAACGTCCTGACTTTC. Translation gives CAWSVQAGANVLTF.

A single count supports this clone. The CDR3 loop is CASSPRGYNEQFF. The DNA of the CDR3 is TGTGCCAGCAGCCCCAGGGGCTACAATGAGCAGTTCTTC. The V and J genes are TRBV5-4 and TRBJ2-1, with D possibly being TRBD1 (6 bases). V was cut by 4 bases and J by 3 bases, with 8 bases left in between. The CDR3 contains 13 residues. CDR1 is SGHNT and CDR2 is YYREEE in the germline V gene (reference sequence). The variable domain in full, with the rest retrieved from reference TRBV5-4 and TRBJ2-1, is ETGVTQSPTHLIKTRGQQVTLRCSSQSGHNTVSWYQQALGQGPQFIFQYYREEENGRGNFPPRFSGLQFPNYSSELNVNALELDDSALYLCASSPRGYNEQFFGPGTRLTVL.

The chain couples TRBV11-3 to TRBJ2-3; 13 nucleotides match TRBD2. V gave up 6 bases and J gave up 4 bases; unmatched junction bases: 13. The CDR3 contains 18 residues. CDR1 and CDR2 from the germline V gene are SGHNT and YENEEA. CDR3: CASSSGLAGAHGADTQYF. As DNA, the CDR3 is TGTGCCAGCAGTTCAGGACTAGCGGGAGCGCACGGGGCAGATACGCAGTATTTT.

The CDR3 protein is CASSQGLAHTEAFF. The CDR3 DNA reads as TGTGCCAGCAGCCAAGGGCTTGCCCACACTGAAGCTTTCTTT. The J gene is TRBJ1-1, the V gene TRBV14; D ambiguous. Trimming removed 1 base at V and 3 bases at J, with 9 bases between. The CDR3 runs to 14 residues. Germline CDR1 reads SGHDN; CDR2 reads FVKESK.

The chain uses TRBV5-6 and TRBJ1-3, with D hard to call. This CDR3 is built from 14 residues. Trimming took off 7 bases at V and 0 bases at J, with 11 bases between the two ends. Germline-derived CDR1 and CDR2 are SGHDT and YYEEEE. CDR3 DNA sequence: TGTGCCAGCGCCGTGCGATACTCTGGAAACACCATATATTTT. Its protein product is CASAVRYSGNTIYF.

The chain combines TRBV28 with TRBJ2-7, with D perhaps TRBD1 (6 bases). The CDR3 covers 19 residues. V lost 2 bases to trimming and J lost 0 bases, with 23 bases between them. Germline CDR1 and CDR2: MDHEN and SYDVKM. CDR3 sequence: CASSLRDRRAPRGSYEQYF. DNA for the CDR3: TGTGCCAGCAGTTTACGAGACAGGCGGGCCCCGAGGGGCTCCTACGAGCAGTACTTC.

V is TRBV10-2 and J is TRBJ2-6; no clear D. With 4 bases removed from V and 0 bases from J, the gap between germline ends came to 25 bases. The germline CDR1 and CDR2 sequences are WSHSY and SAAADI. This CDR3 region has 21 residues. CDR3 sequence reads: CASSVGSRLRPSSSGANVLTF. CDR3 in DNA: TGCGCCAGCAGTGTTGGGTCTAGGTTGCGGCCATCGAGCTCTGGGGCCAACGTCCTGACTTTC.

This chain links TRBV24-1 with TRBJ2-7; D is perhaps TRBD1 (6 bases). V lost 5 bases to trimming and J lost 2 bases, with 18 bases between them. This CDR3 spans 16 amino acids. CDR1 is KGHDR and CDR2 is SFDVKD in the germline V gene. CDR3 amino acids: CATSGPTGTQAYEQYF. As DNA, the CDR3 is TGTGCCACCAGTGGTCCGACCGGGACACAAGCCTACGAGCAGTACTTC.

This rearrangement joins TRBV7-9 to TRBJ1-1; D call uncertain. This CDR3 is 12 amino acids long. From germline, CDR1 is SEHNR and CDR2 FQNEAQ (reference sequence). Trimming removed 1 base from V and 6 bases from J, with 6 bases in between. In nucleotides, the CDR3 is TGTGCCAGCAGCTTAGGCGAGTCTGAAGCTTTCTTT. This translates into CASSLGESEAFF.

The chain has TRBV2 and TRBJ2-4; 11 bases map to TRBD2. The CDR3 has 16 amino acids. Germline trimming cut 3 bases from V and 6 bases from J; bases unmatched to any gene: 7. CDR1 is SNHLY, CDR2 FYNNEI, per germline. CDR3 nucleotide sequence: TGTGCCAGCAGTGACATTAGCGGGAGGGCCTCAAACATTCAGTACTTC. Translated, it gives CASSDISGRASNIQYF.

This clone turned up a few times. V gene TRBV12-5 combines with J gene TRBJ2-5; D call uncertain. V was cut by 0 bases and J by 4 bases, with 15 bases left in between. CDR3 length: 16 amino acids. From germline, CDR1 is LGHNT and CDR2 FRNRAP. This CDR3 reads CASGLVASLGLETQYF. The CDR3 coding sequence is TGTGCTAGTGGTTTGGTGGCATCCCTTGGGCTAGAGACCCAGTACTTC. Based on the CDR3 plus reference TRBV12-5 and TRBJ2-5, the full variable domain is DARVTQTPRHKVTEMGQEVTMRCQPILGHNTVFWYRQTMMQGLELLAYFRNRAPLDDSGMPKDRFSAEMPDATLATLKIQPSEPRDSAVYFCASGLVASLGLETQYFGPGTRLLVL.

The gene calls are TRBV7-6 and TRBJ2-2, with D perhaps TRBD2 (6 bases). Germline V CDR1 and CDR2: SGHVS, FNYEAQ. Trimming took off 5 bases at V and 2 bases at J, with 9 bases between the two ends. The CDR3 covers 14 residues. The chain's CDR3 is CASSPGVNTGELFF. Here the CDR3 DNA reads TGTGCCAGCAGCCCGGGGGTAAACACCGGGGAGCTGTTTTTT.

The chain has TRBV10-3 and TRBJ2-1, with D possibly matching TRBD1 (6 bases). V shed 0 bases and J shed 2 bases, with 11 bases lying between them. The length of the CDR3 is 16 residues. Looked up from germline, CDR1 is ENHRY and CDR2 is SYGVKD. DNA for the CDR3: TGTGCCATCAGTGAGTCGGGACACTTCACCTACAATGAGCAGTTCTTC. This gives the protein CAISESGHFTYNEQFF.

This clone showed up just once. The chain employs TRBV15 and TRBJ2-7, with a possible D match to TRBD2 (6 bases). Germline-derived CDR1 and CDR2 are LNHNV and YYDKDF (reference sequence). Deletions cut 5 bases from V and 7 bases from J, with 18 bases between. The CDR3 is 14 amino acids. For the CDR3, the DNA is TGTGCCACCAGCTCTGGAGGTGGGAGCGGGGAGCAGTACTTC. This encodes CATSSGGGSGEQYF.

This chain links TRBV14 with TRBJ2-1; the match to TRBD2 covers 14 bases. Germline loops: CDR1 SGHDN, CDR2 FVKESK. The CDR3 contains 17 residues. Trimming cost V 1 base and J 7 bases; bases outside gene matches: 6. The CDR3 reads CASSQGLGTSGGNEQFF. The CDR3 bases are TGTGCCAGCAGCCAAGGCCTCGGGACTAGCGGGGGTAATGAGCAGTTCTTC.

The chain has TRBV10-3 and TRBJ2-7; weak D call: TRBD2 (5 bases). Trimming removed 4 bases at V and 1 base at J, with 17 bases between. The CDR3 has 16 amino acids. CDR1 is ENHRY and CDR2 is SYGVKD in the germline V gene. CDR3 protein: CAISAIQTGGSYEQYF. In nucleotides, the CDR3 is TGTGCCATCAGTGCGATTCAGACCGGCGGGTCCTACGAGCAGTACTTC.

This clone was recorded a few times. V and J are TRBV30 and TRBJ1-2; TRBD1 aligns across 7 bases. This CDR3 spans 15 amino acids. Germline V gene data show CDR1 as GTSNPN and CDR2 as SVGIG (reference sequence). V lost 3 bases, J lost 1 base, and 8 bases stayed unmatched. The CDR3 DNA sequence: TGTGCCTGGAGCCCCCGGGACAGACTTAACTATGGCTACACCTTC. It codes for CAWSPRDRLNYGYTF.

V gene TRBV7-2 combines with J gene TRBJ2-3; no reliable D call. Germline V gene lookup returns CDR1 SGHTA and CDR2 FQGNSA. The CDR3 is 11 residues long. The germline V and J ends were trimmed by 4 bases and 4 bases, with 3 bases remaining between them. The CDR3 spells CASSSPDTQYF. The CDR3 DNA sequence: TGTGCCAGCAGCTCTCCAGATACGCAGTATTTT. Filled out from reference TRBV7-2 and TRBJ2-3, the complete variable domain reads GAGVSQSPSNKVTEKGKDVELRCDPISGHTALYWYRQSLGQGLEFLIYFQGNSAPDKSGLPSDRFSAERTGGSVSTLTIQRTQQEDSAVYLCASSSPDTQYFGPGTRLTVL.

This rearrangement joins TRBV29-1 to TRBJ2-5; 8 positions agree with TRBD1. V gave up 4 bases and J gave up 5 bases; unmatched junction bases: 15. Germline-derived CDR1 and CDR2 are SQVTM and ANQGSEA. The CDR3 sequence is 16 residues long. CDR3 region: CSVVKQGGSGLETQYF. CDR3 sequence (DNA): TGCAGCGTTGTTAAACAGGGGGGCTCAGGATTGGAGACCCAGTACTTC.

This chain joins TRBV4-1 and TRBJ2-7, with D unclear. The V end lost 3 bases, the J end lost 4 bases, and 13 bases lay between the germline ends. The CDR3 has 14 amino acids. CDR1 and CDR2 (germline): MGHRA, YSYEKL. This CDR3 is CASSQVIDKYEQYF. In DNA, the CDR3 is TGCGCCAGCAGCCAGGTAATCGACAAGTACGAGCAGTACTTC.

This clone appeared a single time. The CDR3 is CASSVTGTGSSNNEQFF. CDR3 sequence (DNA): TGTGCCAGCAGCGTAACCGGGACTGGTTCGTCGAACAATGAGCAGTTCTTC. The chain combines TRBV9 with TRBJ2-1, with D possibly matching TRBD2 (6 bases). Germline V gene data show CDR1 as SGDLS and CDR2 as YYNGEE. This CDR3 is built from 17 residues. V lost 1 base and J lost 5, with 19 bases in between.

The CDR3 here is CASSLGGFGTEAFF. The CDR3 DNA reads as TGTGCCAGCAGCTTAGGGGGCTTTGGGACTGAAGCTTTCTTT. V gene TRBV7-9 combines with J gene TRBJ1-1; D is possibly TRBD1 (5 bases). Germline CDR1 SEHNR, CDR2 FQNEAQ (reference sequence). V shed 1 base and J shed 5 bases, with 11 bases lying between them. The CDR3 totals 14 residues.

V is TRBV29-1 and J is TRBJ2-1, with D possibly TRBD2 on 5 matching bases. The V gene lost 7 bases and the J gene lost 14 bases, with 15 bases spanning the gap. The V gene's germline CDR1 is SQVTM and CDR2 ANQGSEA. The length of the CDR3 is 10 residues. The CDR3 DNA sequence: TGCAGCGCTGGCGGAGGTTTGGAGTTCTTC. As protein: CSAGGGLEFF.

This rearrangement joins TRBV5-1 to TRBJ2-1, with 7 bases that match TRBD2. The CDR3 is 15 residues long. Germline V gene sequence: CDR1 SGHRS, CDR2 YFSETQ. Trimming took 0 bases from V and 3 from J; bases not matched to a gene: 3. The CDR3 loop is CASSLVLADYNEQFF. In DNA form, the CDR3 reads TGCGCCAGCAGCTTGGTTCTAGCGGACTACAATGAGCAGTTCTTC.

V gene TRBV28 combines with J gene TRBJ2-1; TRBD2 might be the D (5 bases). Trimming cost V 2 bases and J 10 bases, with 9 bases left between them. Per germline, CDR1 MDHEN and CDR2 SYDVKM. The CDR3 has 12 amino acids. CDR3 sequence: CASSLRSGEQFF. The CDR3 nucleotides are TGTGCCAGCAGTTTAAGGTCGGGGGAGCAGTTCTTC.

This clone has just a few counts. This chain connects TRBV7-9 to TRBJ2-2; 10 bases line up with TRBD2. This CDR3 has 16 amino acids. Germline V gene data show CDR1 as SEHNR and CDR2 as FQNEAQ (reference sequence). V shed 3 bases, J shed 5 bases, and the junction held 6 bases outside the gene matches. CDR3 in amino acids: CASSFPGLADTGELFF. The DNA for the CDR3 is TGTGCCAGCAGCTTCCCCGGACTAGCGGATACCGGGGAGCTGTTTTTT.

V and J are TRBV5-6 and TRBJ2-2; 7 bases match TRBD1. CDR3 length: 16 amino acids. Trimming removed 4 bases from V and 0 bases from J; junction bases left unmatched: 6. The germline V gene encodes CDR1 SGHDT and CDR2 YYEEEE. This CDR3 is CASSPGTDPNTGELFF. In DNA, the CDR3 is TGTGCCAGCAGCCCAGGGACAGACCCGAACACCGGGGAGCTGTTTTTT.

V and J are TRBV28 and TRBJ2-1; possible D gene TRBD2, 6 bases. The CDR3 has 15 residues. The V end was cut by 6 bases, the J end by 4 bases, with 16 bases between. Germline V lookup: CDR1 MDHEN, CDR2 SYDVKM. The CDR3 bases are TGTGCCAGCAGCCCCGCGGGGACTGAATACAATGAGCAGTTCTTC. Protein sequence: CASSPAGTEYNEQFF.